The 12 T cell receptor beta chains below were found in one sample sequenced in a study of T cell changes during pregnancy in multiple sclerosis. Measured with immunoSEQ multiplex PCR; TCRdb has only the in-frame clones, and not every one. Of under 55,000 clones in the sample, over 80% were seen once. The input for sequencing was CD8+ T cells from peripheral blood mononuclear cells, taken after pregnancy. The receptors stem from a female donor with multiple sclerosis, enrolled in a pregnancy study.

The CDR3 is CASSLYGGTEAFF. Written as DNA, the CDR3 is TGTGCCAGCAGTTTATATGGGGGGACTGAAGCTTTCTTT. The chain couples TRBV27 to TRBJ1-1, with D perhaps TRBD1 (5 bases). This CDR3 contains 13 residues. Germline CDR1 MNHEY, CDR2 SMNVEV (reference sequence). Trimming shortened V by 1 base and J by 5 bases, and 8 bases separated the two germline ends.

The chain uses TRBV9 and TRBJ2-5; D remains unclear. The length of the CDR3 is 14 residues. CDR1 is SGDLS and CDR2 is YYNGEE in the germline V gene. Trimming left V 0 bases short and J 5 bases short, with 11 bases between. The DNA of the CDR3 is TGTGCCAGCAGCGTAGCGGGTGTTGGCGAGACCCAGTACTTC. The encoded protein is CASSVAGVGETQYF.

The chain combines TRBV5-4 with TRBJ2-5; 7 bases are a match to TRBD1. The CDR3 contains 16 residues. Germline CDR1 reads SGHNT; CDR2 reads YYREEE (reference sequence). Trimming took 4 bases from V and 2 from J; bases not matched to a gene: 11. The CDR3 region has the DNA TGTGCCAGCAGCGAGAAGGACAGGAGAGATCAAGAGACCCAGTACTTC. The encoded protein is CASSEKDRRDQETQYF.

The genes are TRBV27 and TRBJ1-4, with TRBD1 matching over 9 bases. The CDR3 has 14 residues. J gave up 7 bases and V 10 bases, and 10 bases lay outside the gene matches. CDR1 is MNHEY and CDR2 is SMNVEV in the germline V gene (reference sequence). CDR3: CAINLQGAGEKLFF. CDR3 DNA sequence: TGTGCCATCAACCTACAGGGGGCGGGTGAAAAACTGTTTTTT.

In its sample, this clone was seen a few times. V and J are TRBV2 and TRBJ2-2; no firm D call. CDR1 and CDR2 from the germline V gene are SNHLY and FYNNEI. This CDR3 is built from 14 residues. Trimming left V 5 bases short and J 0 bases short, with 7 bases between. The CDR3 here is CASSYLSNTGELFF. The DNA for the CDR3 is TGTGCCAGCAGTTACCTATCGAACACCGGGGAGCTGTTTTTT.

This chain connects TRBV5-1 to TRBJ1-1; 8 nucleotides line up with TRBD1. Germline V lookup: CDR1 SGHRS, CDR2 YFSETQ. CDR3 length: 14 residues. Germline trimming cut 5 bases from V and 1 base from J; bases unmatched to any gene: 4. Written as DNA, the CDR3 is TGCGCCAGCAGGGCTGACAGGGGGAACACTGAAGCTTTCTTT. The encoded protein is CASRADRGNTEAFF.

The chain uses TRBV7-9 and TRBJ2-7, with a possible D match to TRBD2 (5 bases). The V and J ends lost 1 base and 0 bases respectively, with 10 bases between them. CDR3 length equals 15 residues. CDR1 is SEHNR, CDR2 FQNEAQ, per germline (reference sequence). CDR3 region: CASSLVIGDSYEQYF. The CDR3 DNA follows: TGTGCCAGCAGCTTAGTTATCGGGGACTCCTACGAGCAGTACTTC.

The V call is TRBV21-1, the J call TRBJ2-2; the D call of TRBD1 is as the table states it, not checked on the DNA. TRBV21-1 is marked as a pseudogene. The CDR3 sequence is 16 residues long. CDR3 amino acids: CASSPPGTSNTGELFF. DNA of the CDR3: TGTGCCAGCAGCCCACCCGGGACATCCAACACCGGGGAGCTGTTTTTT.

The V gene is TRBV7-8, the J gene TRBJ2-3, with a possible D match to TRBD2 (6 bases). V shed 7 bases and J shed 0 bases, with 17 bases lying between them. The CDR3 length is 16 residues. CDR1 and CDR2 from the germline V gene are SGHVS and FQNEAQ. The CDR3 nucleotides are TGTGCCAGCACCGACGGAGGGCCTGGCAGCACAGATACGCAGTATTTT. Its protein product is CASTDGGPGSTDTQYF.

The V call is TRBV29-1, the J call TRBJ1-1; 7 bases are a match to TRBD1. V lost 5 bases to trimming and J lost 5 bases; unmatched junction nucleotides: 2. Per the germline V gene, CDR1 is SQVTM and CDR2 is ANQGSEA. The CDR3 covers 11 residues. CDR3 sequence reads: CSVPGGTEAFF. For the CDR3, the DNA is TGCAGCGTTCCAGGGGGAACTGAAGCTTTCTTT.

The sample holds one count of this clone. This chain links TRBV19 with TRBJ2-3; TRBD1 agrees at 10 bases. Germline assignment: CDR1 LNHDA and CDR2 SQIVND (reference sequence). The CDR3 has 14 amino acids. V trimming: 5 bases; J trimming: 1 base; junction bases outside the gene matches: 0. As DNA, the CDR3 is TGTGCCAGTAGTGGGACAGGGGGCACAGATACGCAGTATTTT. Its protein is CASSGTGGTDTQYF.

The V call is TRBV13, the J call TRBJ2-7; 10 nucleotides agree with TRBD1. With 8 bases clipped from V and 5 bases from J, the junction kept 6 bases outside the gene matches. This CDR3 spans 13 amino acids. Germline assignment: CDR1 PRHDT and CDR2 FYEKMQ (reference sequence). The CDR3 sequence is CASSGQGSHEQYF. CDR3 nucleotides: TGTGCCAGCTCGGGACAGGGGAGCCACGAGCAGTACTTC. The variable domain in full, with the rest retrieved from reference TRBV13 and TRBJ2-7, is AAGVIQSPRHLIKEKRETATLKCYPIPRHDTVYWYQQGPGQDPQFLISFYEKMQSDKGSIPDRFSAQQFSDYHSELNMSSLELGDSALYFCASSGQGSHEQYFGPGTRLTVT.